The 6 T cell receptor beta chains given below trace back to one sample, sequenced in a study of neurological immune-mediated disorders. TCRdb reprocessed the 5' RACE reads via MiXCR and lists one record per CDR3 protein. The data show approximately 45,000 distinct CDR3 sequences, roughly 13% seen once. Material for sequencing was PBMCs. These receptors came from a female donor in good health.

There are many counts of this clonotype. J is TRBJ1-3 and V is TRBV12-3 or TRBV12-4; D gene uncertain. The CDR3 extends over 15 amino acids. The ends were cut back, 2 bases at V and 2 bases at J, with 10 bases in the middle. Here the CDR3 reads CASSLRAPAGNTIYF. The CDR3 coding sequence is TGTGCCAGCAGTTTACGGGCACCTGCTGGAAACACCATATATTTT.

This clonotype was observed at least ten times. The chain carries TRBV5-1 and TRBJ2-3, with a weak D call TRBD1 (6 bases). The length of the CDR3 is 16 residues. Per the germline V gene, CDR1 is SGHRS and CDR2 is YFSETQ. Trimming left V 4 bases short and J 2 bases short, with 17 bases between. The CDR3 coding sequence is TGCGCCAGCAGCCCTAACCCGGGGACACACACAGATACGCAGTATTTT. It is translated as CASSPNPGTHTDTQYF.

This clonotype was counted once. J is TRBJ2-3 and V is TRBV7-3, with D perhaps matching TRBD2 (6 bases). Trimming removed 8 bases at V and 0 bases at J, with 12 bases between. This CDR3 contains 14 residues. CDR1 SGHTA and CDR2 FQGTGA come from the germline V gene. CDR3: CASRSGLSTDTQYF. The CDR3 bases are TGTGCCAGCCGGAGCGGGCTGAGCACAGATACGCAGTATTTT.

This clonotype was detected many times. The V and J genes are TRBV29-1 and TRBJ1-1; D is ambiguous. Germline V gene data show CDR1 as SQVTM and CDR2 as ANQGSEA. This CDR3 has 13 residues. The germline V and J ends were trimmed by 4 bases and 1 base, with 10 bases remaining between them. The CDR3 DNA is TGCAGCGTTGGGGAGGGCCCGAACACTGAAGCTTTCTTT. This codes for CSVGEGPNTEAFF.

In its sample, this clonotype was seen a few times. CDR3 DNA: TGCAGCGTTGAGAAGAACTATGGCTACACCTTC. This encodes CSVEKNYGYTF. V gene TRBV29-1 combines with J gene TRBJ1-2; D not certain. This CDR3 spans 11 amino acids. The germline V gene has CDR1 SQVTM and CDR2 ANQGSEA. Deletions cut 3 bases from V and 2 bases from J, with 4 bases between.

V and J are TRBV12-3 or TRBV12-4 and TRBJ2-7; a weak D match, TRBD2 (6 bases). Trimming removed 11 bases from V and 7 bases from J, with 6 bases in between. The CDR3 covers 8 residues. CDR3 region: CAGGEQYF. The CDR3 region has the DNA TGTGCCGGGGGGGAGCAGTACTTC.